This TCR beta chain was recovered during a study of blood T cell repertoires in COVID-19 (dated by TCRdb to 2020 to 2021). At the level of the whole study: Collaborator samples came from the United States, Italy and Spain and covered acute and convalescent phases of COVID-19. The material from the prospective study consisted of cDNA or gDNA derived from T cells, B-cell-depleted T cells, or PBMCs. The dataset comprised deeply sampled blood TCRbeta repertoires from subjects exposed to, actively infected with, or recovered from COVID-19. A freely available public database, intended as a resource for researchers studying the immune response to SARS-CoV-2, is where the repertoires were released. Samples were obtained from the ongoing ImmuneRACE study (first 160 participants) and from over a thousand subjects provided by 6 global collaborators. Sample metadata almost always included a de-identified subject ID, COVID-19 status, age in years and sex. HLA class I and class II types, where available, came from metadata supplied by the sample provider rather than from assay-based typing.

Of note for this clone: Its recognized antigen is unknown. Per-base quality was not reported, and no clone a single base away is much larger than it.

The collaborating institutions used their own protocols to collect whole blood in K2EDTA tubes. Collaborator samples were shipped for TCRbeta analysis as frozen whole blood, isolated PBMCs, or DNA extracted from either sample type. Points the paper makes about the study in general: The quantity of clinical and demographic metadata differed by source and by participant and was supplied without curation.

TCRbeta CDR3 regions were amplified from genomic DNA using the immunoSEQ Assay, a bias-controlled multiplex PCR. The published analysis was carried out like this. The number of nucleated cells in each sample was estimated by amplification of reference gene primers within the assay. To quantify the absolute abundance of each unique TCRbeta CDR3 rearrangement, sequence reads were collapsed and filtered. Productive Simpson clonality was computed per sample as the square root of Simpson's diversity index over productive rearrangements. Entries here come from immuneACCESS through TCRdb and include only in-frame sequences with V and J called. Some clones fail to appear in such tables; in the studies checked, an unresolved V gene covers under half of the shortfall, and the cause of the remainder is unknown. V and J calls and clone size are those listed in that table; D and trimming were worked out from the DNA. The sample profile shows roughly 200,000 clones; 80% to 90% of them were found once. The ten largest clones represent 20% of the sample.

The germline V gene (reference sequence) yields LNHDA for CDR1 and SQIVND for CDR2. The germline ends are 12 bases apart after V is trimmed by 5 bases and J by 0 bases. Measured from the cysteine to the phenylalanine, the CDR3 is 15 residues long. The sequence is cut down to CDR3 DNA, 45 bases in frame from base 1. Recombination joined TRBV19 with TRBJ2-3; a tentative D call is TRBD2 (6 bases match). This TCR derives from a human donor in a cohort sampled during active COVID-19. The material sequenced was peripheral blood. The CDR3 sequence is CASSPPGLSTDTQYF. The DNA sequence is given as TGTGCCAGTAGTCCCCCGGGACTCAGCACAGATACGCAGTATTTT.